This T cell receptor (beta chain) was found in a study of naive and memory T cell subsets. Study findings and constraints: Especially in CD8 cells, naive repertoires contained a few larger clonotypes, possibly CD45RA-re-expressing memory cells. Over 90% of naive TCR sequences appeared only once after error correction, unlike memory subsets.

Cells stained for CD3, CD4, CD8, CD45RA and CD27 were sorted into four subsets. The beta constant-region primer was an equimolar mix of two oligonucleotides covering TRBC1 and TRBC2. Ligated cDNA was amplified by four rounds of PCR with nested alpha and beta constant-region primers and SP2. One entry per CDR3 protein, called by TCRdb with MiXCR from the UMI-ligation and nested PCR reads. The sample holds around 93,000 distinct CDR3 sequences; around 11% are singletons and the top ten take just over 0.13%. As concerns this clonotype: Its antigen is not known.

This clonotype was obtained from a human donor in good health. The sequenced material came from naive CD4+ T cells from blood.

CDR3: CASSFRRKGQETQYF. The CDR3 coding sequence is TGTGCCAGCAGTTTCCGTCGTAAGGGCCAAGAGACCCAGTACTTC. The rearrangement joins TRBV12-3 or TRBV12-4 to TRBJ2-5; D is unresolved. Trimming pared 3 bases from V and 1 base from J, leaving 12 bases between. The CDR3 runs 15 residues.